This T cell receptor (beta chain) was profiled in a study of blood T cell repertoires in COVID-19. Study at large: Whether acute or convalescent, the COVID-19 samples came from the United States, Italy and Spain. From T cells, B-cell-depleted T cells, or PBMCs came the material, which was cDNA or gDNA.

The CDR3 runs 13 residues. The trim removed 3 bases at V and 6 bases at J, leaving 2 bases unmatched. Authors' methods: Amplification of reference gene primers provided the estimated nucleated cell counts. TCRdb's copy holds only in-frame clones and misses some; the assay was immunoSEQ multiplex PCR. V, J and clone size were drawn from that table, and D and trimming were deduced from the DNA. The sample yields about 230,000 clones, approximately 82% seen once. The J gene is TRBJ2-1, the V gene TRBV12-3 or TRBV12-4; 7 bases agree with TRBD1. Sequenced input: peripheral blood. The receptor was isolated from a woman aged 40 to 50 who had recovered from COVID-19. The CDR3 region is CASSFSGGNEQFF. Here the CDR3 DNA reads TGTGCCAGCAGTTTTTCAGGGGGCAATGAGCAGTTCTTC.